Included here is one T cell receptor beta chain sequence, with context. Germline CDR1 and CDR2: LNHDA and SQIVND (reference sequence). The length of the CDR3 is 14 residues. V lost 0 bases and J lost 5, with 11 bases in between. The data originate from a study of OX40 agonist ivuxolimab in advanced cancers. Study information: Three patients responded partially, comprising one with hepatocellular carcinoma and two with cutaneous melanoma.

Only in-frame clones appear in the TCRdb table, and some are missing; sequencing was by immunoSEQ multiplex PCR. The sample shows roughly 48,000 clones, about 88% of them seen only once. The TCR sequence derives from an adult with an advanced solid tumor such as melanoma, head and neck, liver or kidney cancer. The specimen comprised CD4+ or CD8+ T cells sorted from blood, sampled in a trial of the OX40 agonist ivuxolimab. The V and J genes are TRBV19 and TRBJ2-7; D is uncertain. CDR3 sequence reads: CASSIDFDSNEQYF. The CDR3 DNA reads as TGTGCCAGTAGTATAGATTTCGACTCGAACGAGCAGTACTTC.